This is a list of T cell receptor beta chains from one sample in a study of blood T cell repertoires in COVID-19. The repertoire was sequenced with immunoSEQ multiplex PCR; TCRdb's copy has only in-frame clones and lacks some. The sample shows approximately 83,000 clones, roughly 79% of them seen only once. The sequencing input was peripheral blood. The receptors derive from a woman of 80 years or more with acute or convalescent COVID-19. CDR3s include the opening cysteine and the closing phenylalanine or tryptophan. D genes are given only for firm matches. Only part of the rows carry a size: once, few, many, or a class if the clone is expanded.

clone_size	d_call	cdr3_length	v_call	j_call	cdr3_nt	cdr3_aa
.	TRBD2	12	TRBV5-4	TRBJ2-3	TGTGCCAGCAGCTTTAGCGGGAGGTTCCCGTATTTT	CASSFSGRFPYF
.	.	15	TRBV6-5	TRBJ2-1	TGTGCCAGCAGTTACAGGACTAAATCCTACAATGAGCAGTTCTTC	CASSYRTKSYNEQFF
few	.	15	TRBV12-5	TRBJ1-2	TGTGCTAGTGCCAATTCCCTGACAGCGGGCTATGGCTACACCTTC	CASANSLTAGYGYTF
.	.	15	TRBV6-5	TRBJ1-1	TGTGCCAGCAGTTACTCGGACAGCTCAAGTTCTGAAGCTTTCTTT	CASSYSDSSSSEAFF
.	.	13	TRBV12-3/TRBV12-4	TRBJ2-5	TGTGCCAGCCGGCGGGGGCGCCAAGAGACCCAGTACTTC	CASRRGRQETQYF
.	.	16	TRBV21-1	TRBJ1-6	TGTGCCAGCGGGGGGCCCCGGGGGGGCGCTAATTCACCCCTCCACTTT	CASGGPRGGANSPLHF
.	.	14	TRBV19	TRBJ2-1	TGTGCCAGTAGTACAGGGCAAGGACTATCCACTCACTTCTTC	CASSTGQGLSTHFF
.	TRBD1	13	TRBV10-3	TRBJ1-2	TGTGCCGCGAACCGGGACAGGGTCTTGGGCTACACCTTC	CAANRDRVLGYTF
.	TRBD1	15	TRBV28	TRBJ1-2	TGTGCCAGCAGTTTACCGGGACAGGGAAACTATGGCTACACCTTC	CASSLPGQGNYGYTF
.	TRBD2	14	TRBV28	TRBJ2-5	TGTGCCAGCGGGGGTAGCGGGTCTCCCGAGACCCAGTACTTC	CASGGSGSPETQYF
.	.	13	TRBV24-1	TRBJ1-5	TGTGCCACCAGACCGATCCGGGGTCAGCCCCAGCATTTT	CATRPIRGQPQHF
.	.	15	TRBV28	TRBJ2-7	TGTGCCAGCAGACGGGGGGCCGGGTTTGCCTACGAGCAGTACTTC	CASRRGAGFAYEQYF
once	TRBD2	15	TRBV28	TRBJ2-5	TGTGCCAGCAGTCTGACTAGCGGGAGTCGAGCGACCCAGTACTTC	CASSLTSGSRATQYF
many	TRBD2	15	TRBV9	TRBJ2-1	TGTGCCAGCAGCCCTCGGACTAGCGGGATCAATGAGCAGTTCTTC	CASSPRTSGINEQFF
.	.	15	TRBV6-5	TRBJ2-7	TGTGCCAGCACCACGGACCGCCAGGGAAACTACGAGCAGTACTTC	CASTTDRQGNYEQYF
once	.	13	TRBV4-2	TRBJ1-5	TGTGCCAGCAGCCAAGTCCAGAATCAGCCCCAGCATTTT	CASSQVQNQPQHF
.	TRBD2	14	TRBV11-2	TRBJ2-1	TGTGCCAGCAGGCCCAGGGACTACTACAATGAGCAGTTCTTC	CASRPRDYYNEQFF
.	.	18	TRBV7-8	TRBJ1-5	TGTGCCAGCAGCAGTTCAGGGCGGGGATCGAATAGCAATCAGCCCCAGCATTTT	CASSSSGRGSNSNQPQHF
.	.	14	TRBV28	TRBJ1-2	TGTGCCAGCAGACAAAGGGGGAAGGACTATGGCTACACCTTC	CASRQRGKDYGYTF
.	TRBD2	16	TRBV7-3	TRBJ2-2	TGTGCCAGCAGCTCGCCGGGACTAACGAACACCGGGGAGCTGTTTTTT	CASSSPGLTNTGELFF
.	.	12	TRBV6-5	TRBJ2-7	TGTGCCAGCAGTTTCGCAGGGCGTGGGCAGTACTTC	CASSFAGRGQYF
.	.	15	TRBV19	TRBJ1-1	TGTGCCAGTAGTATAGTTTGGACAGTGAACACTGAAGCTTTCTTT	CASSIVWTVNTEAFF
.	TRBD1	14	TRBV3-1/TRBV3-2	TRBJ2-5	TGTGCCAGCAGACCGGGACAGGGCCTCGAGACCCAGTACTTC	CASRPGQGLETQYF
.	.	16	TRBV10-1	TRBJ2-1	TGCGCCAGCAGTGAAAACCCCGGGGGAGCTGCGGGTGAGCAGTTCTTC	CASSENPGGAAGEQFF
.	.	14	TRBV6-5	TRBJ2-7	TGTGCCAGCAGAATTACACAGGGTGCGGGCGAGCAGTACTTC	CASRITQGAGEQYF
.	.	15	TRBV29-1	TRBJ2-7	TGCAGCGTTGAAGATTCCGGGCGGAGGCCCTACGAGCAGTACTTC	CSVEDSGRRPYEQYF
once	.	15	TRBV6-5	TRBJ2-2	TGTGCCAGCATCCTAGACGGAGCGAACACCGGGGAGCTGTTTTTT	CASILDGANTGELFF
.	TRBD2	15	TRBV11-1	TRBJ2-3	TGTGCCAGCAGCCTGAGCGGGGGTCGCACAGATACGCAGTATTTT	CASSLSGGRTDTQYF
.	TRBD1	14	TRBV2	TRBJ2-7	TGTGCCAGCAGCCCCGGGACAGTGATGAGCGAGCAGTACTTC	CASSPGTVMSEQYF
.	.	15	TRBV19	TRBJ2-3	TGTGCCAGTAGTATTACACAGGGCCGCACAGATACGCAGTATTTT	CASSITQGRTDTQYF
.	TRBD2	22	TRBV3-1/TRBV3-2	TRBJ2-1	TGTGCCAGCAGCCAATGGGTGGCGTCTAGCGGGCTACTCCGAAGCTCCTACAATGAGCAGTTCTTC	CASSQWVASSGLLRSSYNEQFF
few	.	14	TRBV10-2	TRBJ2-4	TGCGCCAGCAGTGAGTCCACATCTAGGGGGGGCCAGTACTTC	CASSESTSRGGQYF
.	.	16	TRBV4-2	TRBJ2-1	TGTGCCAGCAGCCAAGGTGGCGGGGACTCCTACAATGAGCAGTTCTTC	CASSQGGGDSYNEQFF
.	TRBD1	14	TRBV28	TRBJ1-2	TGTGCCAGCACTCTCGAACAGGGGGCACGTGGCTACACCTTC	CASTLEQGARGYTF
few	.	13	TRBV12-5	TRBJ1-1	TGTGCTAGTGGTAGACCCGCGGTAACTGAAGCTTTCTTT	CASGRPAVTEAFF
.	.	15	TRBV28	TRBJ1-2	TGTGCCAGCAGTTTTTCTCGGGGGAGGCCCTATGGCTACACCTTC	CASSFSRGRPYGYTF
.	TRBD2	12	TRBV13	TRBJ2-7	TGTGCCAGCAGCCAGGGGACTAGCGGGGGGATCTTC	CASSQGTSGGIF
.	TRBD2	16	TRBV9	TRBJ2-2	TGTGCCAGCAGCGGGGGGACTAGCGGGAATACCGGGGAGCTGTTTTTT	CASSGGTSGNTGELFF
.	TRBD1	13	TRBV6-5	TRBJ1-3	TGTGCCAGCAGGACAGGGGCTGGAAACACCATATATTTT	CASRTGAGNTIYF
.	TRBD1	14	TRBV7-2	TRBJ2-7	TGTGCCAGCAGCTTGGACAGGGCGACCTACGAGCAGTACTTC	CASSLDRATYEQYF
.	TRBD2	21	TRBV14	TRBJ2-1	TGTGCCAGCAGCCCCGCGGCGGAGGGACTAGCGGGGGTCTGGTCCTACAATGAGCAGTTCTTC	CASSPAAEGLAGVWSYNEQFF
.	TRBD1	14	TRBV4-3	TRBJ1-2	TGCGCCAGCAGCCACCTGACAGGGCCGGGTGGCTACACCTTC	CASSHLTGPGGYTF
.	.	16	TRBV19	TRBJ1-3	TGTGCCAGTAGTATCTCCCGACCGGGCTCTGGAAACACCATATATTTT	CASSISRPGSGNTIYF
few	.	13	TRBV6-5	TRBJ2-1	TGTGCCAGCAGCCTTCAGGGAGGTGACGAGCAGTTCTTC	CASSLQGGDEQFF
once	.	13	TRBV11-3	TRBJ1-1	TGTGCCAGCAGCTTAGTAGAGAGCACTGAAGCTTTCTTT	CASSLVESTEAFF